This T cell receptor (beta chain) was identified in a study of cytomegalovirus exposure and HLA in healthy donors. Study as a whole: Across almost 400 genotyped donors, around 82% landed in the Caucasian-associated ancestry cluster.

Findings and caveats of the study: In a later analysis, across HLA loci, associated TCR counts were highest for DRB1, lowest for HLA-C. The sole available immune exposure information was CMV serostatus.

13 Jbeta primers and 60 Vbeta primers were used for the PCR. The table came from immunoSEQ multiplex PCR; TCRdb's copy has only in-frame clones and leaves some out. The sample contains fewer than 150,000 clones, 73% of which appear only once. Worth noting for this clone: Its target is not known.

Trimming cost V 3 bases and J 11 bases, with 10 bases left between them. The CDR3 consists of 11 residues. Germline-derived CDR1 and CDR2 are MNHNS and SASEGT. The material sequenced was PBMCs. This receptor was obtained from a human donor in good health. The J gene is TRBJ1-1, the V gene TRBV6-1, with D possibly TRBD1 on 6 matching bases. The CDR3 spells CASSDNREAFF. Here the CDR3 DNA reads TGTGCCAGCAGTGATAACAGGGAGGCTTTCTTT.